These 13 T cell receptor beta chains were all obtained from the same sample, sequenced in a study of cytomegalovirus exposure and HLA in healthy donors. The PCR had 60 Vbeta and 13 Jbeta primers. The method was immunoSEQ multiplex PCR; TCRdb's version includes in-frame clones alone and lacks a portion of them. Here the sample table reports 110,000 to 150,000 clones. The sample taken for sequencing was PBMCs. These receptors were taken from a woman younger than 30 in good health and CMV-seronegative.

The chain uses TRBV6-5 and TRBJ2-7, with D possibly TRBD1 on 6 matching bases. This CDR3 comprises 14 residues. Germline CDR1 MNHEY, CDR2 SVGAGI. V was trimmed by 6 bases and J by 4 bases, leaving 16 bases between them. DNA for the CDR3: TGTGCCAGCAGCCCGGGAACAGGGTTGTACGAGCAGTACTTC. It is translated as CASSPGTGLYEQYF.

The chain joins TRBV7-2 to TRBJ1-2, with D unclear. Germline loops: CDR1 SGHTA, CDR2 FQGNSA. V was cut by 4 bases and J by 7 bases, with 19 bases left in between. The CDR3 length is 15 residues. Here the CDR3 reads CASSSYSARLPGYTF. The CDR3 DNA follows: TGTGCCAGCAGCTCATACTCTGCCCGACTACCTGGCTACACCTTC.

DNA of the CDR3: TGTGCCAGCAGTTACGGCCAGCCAAAGAACTACGAGCAGTACGTC. It translates to CASSYGQPKNYEQYV. The chain joins TRBV6-6 to TRBJ2-7; D not resolved. The CDR3 sequence is 15 residues long. V lost 2 bases to trimming and J lost 3 bases, with 14 bases between them. Germline CDR1 MNHNY, CDR2 SVGAGI (reference sequence).

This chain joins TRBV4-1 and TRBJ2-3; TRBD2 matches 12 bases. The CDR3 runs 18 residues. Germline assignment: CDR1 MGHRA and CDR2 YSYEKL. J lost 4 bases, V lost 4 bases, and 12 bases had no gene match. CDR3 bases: TGCGCCAGCAGCCGGATCGAGCCGACTAGCGGGAGATCAGATACGCAGTATTTT. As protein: CASSRIEPTSGRSDTQYF.

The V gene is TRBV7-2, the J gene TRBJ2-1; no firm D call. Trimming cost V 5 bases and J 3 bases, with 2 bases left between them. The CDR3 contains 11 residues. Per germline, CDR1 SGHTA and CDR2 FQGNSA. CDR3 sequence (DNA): TGTGCCAGCAGCCGCTACAATGAGCAGTTCTTC. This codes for CASSRYNEQFF.

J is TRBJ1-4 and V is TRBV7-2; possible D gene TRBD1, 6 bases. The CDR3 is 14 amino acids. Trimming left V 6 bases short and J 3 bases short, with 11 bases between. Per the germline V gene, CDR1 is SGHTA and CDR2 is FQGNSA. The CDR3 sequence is CASRPGTPNEKLFF. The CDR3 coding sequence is TGTGCCAGCAGACCCGGGACACCTAATGAAAAACTGTTTTTT. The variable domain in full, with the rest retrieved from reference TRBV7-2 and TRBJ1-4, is GAGVSQSPSNKVTEKGKDVELRCDPISGHTALYWYRQSLGQGLEFLIYFQGNSAPDKSGLPSDRFSAERTGGSVSTLTIQRTQQEDSAVYLCASRPGTPNEKLFFGSGTQLSVL.

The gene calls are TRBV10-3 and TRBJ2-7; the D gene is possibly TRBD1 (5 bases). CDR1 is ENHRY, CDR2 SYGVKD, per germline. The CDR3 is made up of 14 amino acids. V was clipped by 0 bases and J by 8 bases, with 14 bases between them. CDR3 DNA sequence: TGTGCCATCAGTGAGTCCGACCAGGGTGGAAAGCAGTACGTC. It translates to CAISESDQGGKQYV.

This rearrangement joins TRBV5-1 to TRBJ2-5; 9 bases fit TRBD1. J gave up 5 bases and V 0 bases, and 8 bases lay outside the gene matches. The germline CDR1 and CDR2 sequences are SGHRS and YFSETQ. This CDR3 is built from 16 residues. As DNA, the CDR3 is TGCGCCAGCAGCTTGGGCGTGGGACAGGGTTTGGAGACCCAGTACTTC. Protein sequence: CASSLGVGQGLETQYF. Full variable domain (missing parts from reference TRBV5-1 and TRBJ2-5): KAGVTQTPRYLIKTRGQQVTLSCSPISGHRSVSWYQQTPGQGLQFLFEYFSETQRNKGNFPGRFSGRQFSNSRSEMNVSTLELGDSALYLCASSLGVGQGLETQYFGPGTRLLVL.

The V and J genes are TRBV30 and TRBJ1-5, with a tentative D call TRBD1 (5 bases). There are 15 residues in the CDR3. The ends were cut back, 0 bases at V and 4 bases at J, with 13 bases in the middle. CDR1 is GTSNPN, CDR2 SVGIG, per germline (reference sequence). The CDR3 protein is CAWSVQERRNQPQHF. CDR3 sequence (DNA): TGTGCCTGGAGTGTACAGGAACGTCGTAATCAGCCCCAGCATTTT.

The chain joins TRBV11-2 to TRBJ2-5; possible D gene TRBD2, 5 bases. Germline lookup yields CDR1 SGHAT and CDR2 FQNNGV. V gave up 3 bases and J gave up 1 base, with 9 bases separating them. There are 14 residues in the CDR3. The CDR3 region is CASSFSLAQETQYF. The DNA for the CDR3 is TGTGCCAGCAGCTTTAGTCTAGCCCAAGAGACCCAGTACTTC.

The CDR3 DNA sequence: TGTGCCAGCAGCTTTGTTGAACTAGCGGTGCTTTGGGCGAACACCGGGGAGCTGTTTTTT. This gives the protein CASSFVELAVLWANTGELFF. This rearrangement joins TRBV12-1 to TRBJ2-2; the D call in the table, TRBD2, was not verified against the DNA. TRBV12-1 constitutes a pseudogene. This CDR3 has 20 residues.

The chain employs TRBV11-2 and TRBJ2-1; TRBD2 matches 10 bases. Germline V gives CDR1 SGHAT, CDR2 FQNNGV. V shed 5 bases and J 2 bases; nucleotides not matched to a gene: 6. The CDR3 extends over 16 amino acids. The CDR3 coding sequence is TGTGCCAGCAGCACCCACGGACTAGCGGCCTACAATGAGCAGTTCTTC. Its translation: CASSTHGLAAYNEQFF.

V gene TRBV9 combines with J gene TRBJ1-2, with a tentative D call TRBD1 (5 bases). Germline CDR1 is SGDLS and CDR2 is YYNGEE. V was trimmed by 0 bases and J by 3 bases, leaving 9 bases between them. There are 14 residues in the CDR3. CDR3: CASSVGLGDYGYTF. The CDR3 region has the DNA TGTGCCAGCAGCGTAGGGTTAGGGGACTATGGCTACACCTTC.